The clone carrying this T cell receptor beta chain was observed many times. Antigen: not known. V was pared by 7 bases and J by 2 bases, with 14 bases between. The length of the CDR3 is 14 residues. The germline V gene encodes CDR1 MDHEN and CDR2 SYDVKM. What was amplified from RNA transcripts were TCR beta CDR3 regions. Using the HTBI primer set, a first-round RT-PCR was run on the TCR CDR3. TCRdb re-called the multiplex PCR reads with MiXCR, one entry per CDR3 protein. Of 550,000 to 800,000 distinct CDR3 sequences listed, about 18% are singletons. The data originate from a study of T cells in Graves' hyperthyroidism and ophthalmopathy. General study points: The majority of expanded thyroid clonotypes above 0.001 also appeared in blood. The model's output predicted ophthalmopathy at a median of 6.5 months prior to onset.

Diagnoses rested on clinical symptoms, serum thyroxine and TRAb, thyroid ultrasound and orbital computed tomography. This TCR was recovered from a man in his fifties with Graves' hyperthyroidism. The sample was blood. This chain uses TRBV28 with TRBJ1-1; a weak D match, TRBD1 (5 bases). The CDR3 reads CASKPGGLNTEAFF. The CDR3 nucleotides read TGTGCCAGCAAACCGGGGGGACTAAACACTGAAGCTTTCTTT.